One and the same sample provided the 9 T cell receptor beta chains below, sequenced in a study of cytotoxic CD8 clonotypes in ibrutinib-treated CLL. Some clones are missing from TCRdb's copy, which holds only in-frame ones; the method was immunoSEQ multiplex PCR. The data contain fewer than 400,000 clones, under 70% of them singletons. The source was PBMCs, collected after 36 months of ibrutinib treatment. Every receptor here comes from a human donor with chronic lymphocytic leukemia.

The rearrangement uses TRBV9 and TRBJ2-2; 9 positions match TRBD1. V lost 0 bases and J lost 1; bases outside the gene matches: 4. Germline V gives CDR1 SGDLS, CDR2 YYNGEE. This CDR3 is built from 17 residues. CDR3 residues: CASSVETGGWNTGELFF. Written as DNA, the CDR3 is TGTGCCAGCAGCGTAGAAACAGGGGGCTGGAACACCGGGGAGCTGTTTTTT.

V is TRBV4-1 and J is TRBJ2-7; tentatively, D is TRBD2 (7 bases). This CDR3 region has 16 residues. V dropped 3 bases and J dropped 5 bases, with 20 bases sitting between them. Germline loops: CDR1 MGHRA, CDR2 YSYEKL. This CDR3 is CASSHQEAGAPHEQYF. DNA for the CDR3: TGCGCCAGCAGCCATCAGGAGGCGGGGGCGCCCCACGAGCAGTACTTC.

V and J are TRBV18 and TRBJ2-7, with D perhaps assigned TRBD1 or TRBD2 (5 bases each). V lost 3 bases, J lost 7 bases, and 16 bases lay in between. CDR1 and CDR2 from the germline V gene are KGHSH and LQKENI. This CDR3 comprises 14 residues. Written as DNA, the CDR3 is TGTGCCAGCTCACCTCGGGACGGAGTGGGGGAGCAGTACTTC. Translated: CASSPRDGVGEQYF.

This chain joins TRBV11-1 and TRBJ2-2, with TRBD2 identical over 10 bases. V was pared by 1 base and J by 6 bases, with 5 bases of the junction left unmatched. CDR1 is SGHAT and CDR2 is FQDESV in the germline V gene (reference sequence). This CDR3 comprises 16 residues. CDR3 residues: CASSLGSGRKAGELFF. The CDR3 coding sequence is TGTGCCAGCAGCTTAGGTAGCGGGAGGAAGGCCGGGGAGCTGTTTTTT.

This clone came up once. The chain uses TRBV29-1 and TRBJ1-1, with 7 bases aligning to TRBD1. The CDR3 has 15 amino acids. With 3 bases clipped from V and 0 bases from J, the junction kept 7 bases outside the gene matches. Per germline, CDR1 SQVTM and CDR2 ANQGSEA. CDR3 sequence reads: CSVETLQGLNTEAFF. The CDR3 region has the DNA TGCAGCGTTGAGACTTTACAGGGGCTGAACACTGAAGCTTTCTTT.

J is TRBJ1-4 and V is TRBV29-1; D unresolved. Between the trimmed V and J ends, which lost 8 bases and 4 bases, there was a span of 14 bases. Germline loops: CDR1 SQVTM, CDR2 ANQGSEA. The CDR3 is 13 residues long. The CDR3 protein is CSPVGRGNEKLFF. As DNA, the CDR3 is TGCAGCCCGGTGGGTCGGGGTAATGAAAAACTGTTTTTT.

V usage is TRBV2 and J usage is TRBJ2-6; TRBD2 might be the D (6 bases). Germline-derived CDR1 and CDR2 are SNHLY and FYNNEI. V shed 2 bases and J shed 17 bases, with 19 bases lying between them. The CDR3 covers 14 residues. This CDR3 is CASSELGLPALLTF. CDR3 sequence (DNA): TGTGCCAGCAGTGAATTGGGACTCCCAGCCCTCTTGACTTTC.

The genes are TRBV7-9 and TRBJ2-3; the match to TRBD2 covers 8 bases. Germline V CDR1 and CDR2: SEHNR, FQNEAQ (reference sequence). V shed 1 base and J 2 bases; nucleotides not matched to a gene: 5. The CDR3 loop spans 16 amino acids. As DNA, the CDR3 is TGTGCCAGCAGCTTAGAGTCTAGCGGGTTCACAGATACGCAGTATTTT. It is translated as CASSLESSGFTDTQYF.

This clone was observed a handful of times. The V gene is TRBV5-1, the J gene TRBJ2-7; D remains ambiguous. This CDR3 region has 11 residues. Germline CDR1 and CDR2: SGHRS and YFSETQ. V was shortened by 0 bases and J by 6 bases, with 4 bases between the two germline ends. CDR3 sequence: CASSLAGEQYF. The CDR3 DNA reads TGCGCCAGCAGCTTGGCGGGCGAGCAGTACTTC.